The entry that follows covers one T cell receptor beta chain sequence. Antigen specificity is unknown. The PCR was carried out with 60 Vbeta primers and 13 Jbeta primers. Some clones are missing from TCRdb's copy, which holds only in-frame ones; the method was immunoSEQ multiplex PCR. The data hold tens of thousands of clones, with 82% observed a single time. Between the trimmed V and J ends, which lost 2 bases and 8 bases, there was a span of 12 bases. Germline CDR1 and CDR2: SGHTA and FQGNSA. The CDR3 is made up of 13 amino acids. This sample stems from a study of cytomegalovirus exposure and HLA in healthy donors. Study results and limitations: In a later analysis, donors in an Asian-associated ancestry cluster reportedly had fewer N-insertions in productive TCRs than the cohort mean. It has been reported that TCR beta sequences accurately predicted the HLA-A and HLA-B alleles of most subjects.

The sequencing sample was made of PBMCs. The rearrangement joins TRBV7-2 to TRBJ1-2, with D possibly being TRBD1 (6 bases). This receptor was taken from a woman aged 18-29 years in good health and CMV-seropositive. The CDR3 is CASSLKGGQGYTF. As DNA, the CDR3 is TGTGCCAGCAGCTTAAAGGGGGGGCAAGGCTACACCTTC.